The TCR beta chain described here comes from a study of T cell changes during pregnancy in multiple sclerosis. Profiled with immunoSEQ multiplex PCR; TCRdb holds only in-frame clones, not every one. Of under 90,000 clones in the sample, roughly 94% are singletons; the top ten hold around 1.3%. The TCR was taken from a female donor in good health, enrolled as a control in a pregnancy study. Material: peripheral blood, obtained in the second trimester of pregnancy.

The CDR3 region has the DNA TGTGCCAGCAGTTCCACGTACGGGGATGGCTACACCTTC. Its protein product is CASSSTYGDGYTF. The J gene is TRBJ1-2, the V gene TRBV6-5, with unresolved D. Per germline, CDR1 MNHEY and CDR2 SVGAGI. This CDR3 has 13 residues. Trimming cost V 4 bases and J 6 bases, with 12 bases left between them.